This TCR beta chain was sequenced in a study of a mutant IDH1 vaccine in newly diagnosed glioma. Turning to the study itself: Patients received vaccination from 4-6 weeks after radiotherapy alone, or with temozolomide cycles. Former treatment meant radiotherapy, temozolomide, or both; the majority had gotten both. Treatment recipients were 62.5% male and approximately 40% female, and their mean age was about 39 years.

Time point described: week 5, during vaccination. Topical imiquimod was applied with each vaccine dose, which held 300 ug of mutant IDH1 20-mer peptide. Measured with immunoSEQ multiplex PCR; TCRdb has only the in-frame clones, and not every one. The sample consists of 45,000 to 55,000 clones, around 80% of them appearing once. Of note for this clone: Its antigen remains unknown.

The CDR3 sequence is 14 residues long. Per germline, CDR1 MNHEY and CDR2 SMNVEV (reference sequence). V lost 2 bases, J lost 3 bases, and 0 bases stayed unmatched. This specimen was PBMCs, taken from a glioma patient whose treatment included an IDH1 peptide vaccine. The TCR comes from a woman aged 40 to 49 with glioma. The genes are TRBV27 and TRBJ2-1; 8 bases line up with TRBD2. The CDR3 DNA reads TGTGCCAGCAGTTTAGCGGGGGGCTACAATGAGCAGTTCTTC. The encoded protein is CASSLAGGYNEQFF.